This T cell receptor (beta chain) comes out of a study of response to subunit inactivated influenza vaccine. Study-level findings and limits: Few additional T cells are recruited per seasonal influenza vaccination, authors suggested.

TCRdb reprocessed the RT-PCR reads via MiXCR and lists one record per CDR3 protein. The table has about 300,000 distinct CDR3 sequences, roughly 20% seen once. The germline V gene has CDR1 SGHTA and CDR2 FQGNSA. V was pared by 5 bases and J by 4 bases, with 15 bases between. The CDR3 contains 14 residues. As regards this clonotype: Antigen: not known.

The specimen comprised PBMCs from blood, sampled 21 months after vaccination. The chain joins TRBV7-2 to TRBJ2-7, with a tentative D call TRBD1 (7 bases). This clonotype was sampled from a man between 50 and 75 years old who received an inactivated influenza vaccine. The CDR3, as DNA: TGTGCCAGCAGCGGGGGGACAGAACGATACGAGCAGTACTTC. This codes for CASSGGTERYEQYF.